This paragraph covers one T cell receptor (beta chain) sequence. The table lists this clone with a few counts. What antigen it recognizes has not been identified. Nothing much larger sits one base from this clone, and base qualities are not available. This same CDR3 is encoded by further DNA sequences in the sample. The data are from a study of blood T cell repertoires in COVID-19 (dated by TCRdb to about 2020). Regarding the study in general: Samples covering the acute and convalescent phases of COVID-19 were provided by collaborators in the United States, Italy and Spain. The material from the prospective study consisted of cDNA or gDNA derived from T cells, B-cell-depleted T cells, or PBMCs. The dataset comprised deeply sampled blood TCRbeta repertoires from subjects exposed to, actively infected with, or recovered from COVID-19. The repertoires were made available in a free public database intended to serve as a resource for research on the immune response to SARS-CoV-2. The samples were drawn from two sources: the first 160 participants of the ongoing ImmuneRACE study, and 1,200 or so subjects contributed by 6 global collaborators. The sample metadata nearly always contained a de-identified subject ID, COVID-19 status, age in years and sex. HLA class I and class II types, where available, came from metadata supplied by the sample provider rather than from assay-based typing. Paper-wide results and their limitations: The quantity of clinical and demographic metadata differed by source and by participant and was supplied without curation.

Trimming at the junction amounts to 0 bases on V and 5 bases on J, and the germline ends lie 7 bases apart. Measured from the cysteine to the phenylalanine, the CDR3 is 13 residues long. The entry retains the CDR3 DNA only, 39 bases that are in frame from base 1. Looking up the germline V gene (reference sequence) yields CDR1 LGHDT and CDR2 YNNKEL. A second Seattle source provided samples from volunteer blood donors who had recovered from COVID-19. The collaborating institutions used their own protocols to collect whole blood in K2EDTA tubes. For TCRbeta analysis, collaborators shipped samples as frozen whole blood, isolated PBMCs, or DNA extracted from either of those sample types. TCRbeta CDR3 regions were amplified from genomic DNA using the immunoSEQ Assay, a bias-controlled multiplex PCR. Under the source paper's analysis protocol: The number of nucleated cells in each sample was estimated by amplification of reference gene primers within the assay. Sequence reads were collapsed and filtered to measure the absolute abundance of every unique TCRbeta CDR3 rearrangement. For each sample, productive Simpson clonality was calculated as the square root of Simpson's diversity index across productive rearrangements. The source is immuneACCESS, and TCRdb retained only in-frame sequences with V and J called. Part of the clones is not carried over; for the studies checked, unresolved V genes explain less than half of this, and the remainder is unexplained. V and J calls and clone size are those listed in that table; D and trimming were worked out from the DNA. A total of about 320,000 clones appear in this sample, 80% to 90% of them only once. Roughly 6.7% of the sample belongs to the ten largest clones.

This sequence originates from a man aged 18 to 30 who had recovered from COVID-19. Rearrangement joined TRBV3-1 (or the pseudogene TRBV3-2) to TRBJ1-2; no D gene call is confident. The sample was peripheral blood. The DNA sequence follows: TGTGCCAGCAGCCAAGATTCCTATTATGGCTACACCTTC. The resulting protein is CASSQDSYYGYTF.